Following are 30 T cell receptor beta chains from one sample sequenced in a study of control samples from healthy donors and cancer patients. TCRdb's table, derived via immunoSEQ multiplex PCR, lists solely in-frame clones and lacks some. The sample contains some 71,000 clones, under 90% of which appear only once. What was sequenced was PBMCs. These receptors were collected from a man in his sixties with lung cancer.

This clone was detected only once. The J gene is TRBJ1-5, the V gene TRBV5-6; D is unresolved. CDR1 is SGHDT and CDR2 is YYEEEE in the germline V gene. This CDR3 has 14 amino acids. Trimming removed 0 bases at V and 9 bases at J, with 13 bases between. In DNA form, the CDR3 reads TGTGCCAGCAGCTTGGTGGGTTCCCGGGGGCCCCAGCATTTT. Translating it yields CASSLVGSRGPQHF.

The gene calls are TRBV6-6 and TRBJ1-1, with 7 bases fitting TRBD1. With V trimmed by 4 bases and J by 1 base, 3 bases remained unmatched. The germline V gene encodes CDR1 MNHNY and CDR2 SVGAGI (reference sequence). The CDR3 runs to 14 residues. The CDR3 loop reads CASSFTGANTEAFF. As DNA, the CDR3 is TGTGCCAGCAGTTTTACAGGGGCGAACACTGAAGCTTTCTTT.

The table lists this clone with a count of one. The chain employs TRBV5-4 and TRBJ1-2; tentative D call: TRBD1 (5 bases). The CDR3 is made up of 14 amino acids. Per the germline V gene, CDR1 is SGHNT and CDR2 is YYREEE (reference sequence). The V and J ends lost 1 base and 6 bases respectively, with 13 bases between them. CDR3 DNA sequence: TGTGCCAGCAGCTTGCAGGACCAGGGACATGGCTACACCTTC. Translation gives CASSLQDQGHGYTF. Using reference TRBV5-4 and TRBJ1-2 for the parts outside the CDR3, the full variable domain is ETGVTQSPTHLIKTRGQQVTLRCSSQSGHNTVSWYQQALGQGPQFIFQYYREEENGRGNFPPRFSGLQFPNYSSELNVNALELDDSALYLCASSLQDQGHGYTFGSGTRLTVV.

CDR3 DNA sequence: TGTGCCAGCAGCTTGGGGACCAGGGGGGGCCAGTACTTC. Its protein product is CASSLGTRGGQYF. The J gene is TRBJ2-5, the V gene TRBV7-2, with D perhaps given as TRBD1 or TRBD2 (7 bases each). CDR1 SGHTA and CDR2 FQGNSA come from the germline V gene. V was clipped by 3 bases and J by 10 bases, with 15 bases between them. CDR3 length equals 13 residues.

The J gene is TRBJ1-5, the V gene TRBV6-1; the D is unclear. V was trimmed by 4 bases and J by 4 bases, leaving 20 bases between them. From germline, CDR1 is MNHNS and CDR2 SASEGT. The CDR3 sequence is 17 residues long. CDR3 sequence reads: CASSGLEEGGSNQPQHF. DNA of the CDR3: TGTGCCAGCAGTGGCCTTGAGGAGGGAGGGAGTAATCAGCCCCAGCATTTT.

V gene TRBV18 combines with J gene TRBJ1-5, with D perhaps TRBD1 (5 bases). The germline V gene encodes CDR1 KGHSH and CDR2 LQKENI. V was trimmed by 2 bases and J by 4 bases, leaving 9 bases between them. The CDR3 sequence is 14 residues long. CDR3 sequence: CASSPRQLNQPQHF. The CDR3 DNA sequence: TGTGCCAGCTCACCAAGACAGTTAAATCAGCCCCAGCATTTT.

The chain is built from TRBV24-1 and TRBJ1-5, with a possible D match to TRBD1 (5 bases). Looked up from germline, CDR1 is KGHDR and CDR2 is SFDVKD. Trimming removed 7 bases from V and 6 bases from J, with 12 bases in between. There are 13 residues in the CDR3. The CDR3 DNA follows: TGTGCCACCAGCTATCGAGGGGCTCAGCCCCAGCATTTT. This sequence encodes CATSYRGAQPQHF.

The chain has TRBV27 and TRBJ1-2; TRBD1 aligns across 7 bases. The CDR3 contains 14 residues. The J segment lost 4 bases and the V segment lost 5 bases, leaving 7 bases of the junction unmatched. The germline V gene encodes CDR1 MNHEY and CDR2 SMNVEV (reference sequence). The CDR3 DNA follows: TGTGCCAGCAGTCAACCGGGACAGACCTATGGCTACACCTTC. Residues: CASSQPGQTYGYTF.

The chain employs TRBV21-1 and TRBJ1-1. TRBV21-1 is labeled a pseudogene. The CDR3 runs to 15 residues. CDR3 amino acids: CASSKVGGRDTEAFF. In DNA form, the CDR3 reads TGTGCCAGCAGCAAAGTCGGGGGCAGAGACACTGAAGCTTTCTTT.

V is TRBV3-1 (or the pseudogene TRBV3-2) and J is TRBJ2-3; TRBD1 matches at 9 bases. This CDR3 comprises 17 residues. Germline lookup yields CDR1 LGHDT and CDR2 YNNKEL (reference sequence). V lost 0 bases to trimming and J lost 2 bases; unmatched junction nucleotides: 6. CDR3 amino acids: CASSQERGQGFTDTQYF. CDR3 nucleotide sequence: TGTGCCAGCAGCCAAGAAAGGGGACAGGGTTTCACAGATACGCAGTATTTT.

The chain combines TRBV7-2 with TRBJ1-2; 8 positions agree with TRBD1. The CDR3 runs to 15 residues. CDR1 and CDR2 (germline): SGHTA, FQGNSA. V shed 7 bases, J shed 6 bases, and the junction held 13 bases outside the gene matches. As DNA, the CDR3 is TGTGCCAGCAAGGGTCAAACAGGGGGAGAAGATGGCTACACCTTC. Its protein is CASKGQTGGEDGYTF.

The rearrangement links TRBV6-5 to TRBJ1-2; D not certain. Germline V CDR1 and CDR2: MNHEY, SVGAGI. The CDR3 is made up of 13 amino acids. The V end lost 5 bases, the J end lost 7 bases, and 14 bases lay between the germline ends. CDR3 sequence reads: CASSPPGKAGYTF. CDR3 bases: TGTGCCAGCAGTCCGCCGGGGAAGGCTGGCTACACCTTC.

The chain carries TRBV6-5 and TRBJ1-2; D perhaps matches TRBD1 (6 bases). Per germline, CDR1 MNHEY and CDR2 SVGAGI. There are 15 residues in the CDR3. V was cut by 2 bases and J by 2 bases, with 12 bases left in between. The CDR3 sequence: CASSYDPTGNYGYTF. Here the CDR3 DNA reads TGTGCCAGCAGTTACGACCCGACAGGCAACTATGGCTACACCTTC.

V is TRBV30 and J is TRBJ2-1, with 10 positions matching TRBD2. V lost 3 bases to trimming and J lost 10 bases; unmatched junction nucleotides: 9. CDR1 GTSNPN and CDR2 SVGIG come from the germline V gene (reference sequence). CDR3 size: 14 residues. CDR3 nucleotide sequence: TGTGCCTGGAGGGTAGCGGGGGGAATAAGGGAGCAGTTCTTC. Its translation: CAWRVAGGIREQFF. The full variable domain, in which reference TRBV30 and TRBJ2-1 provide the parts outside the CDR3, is SQTIHQWPATLVQPVGSPLSLECTVEGTSNPNLYWYRQAAGRGLQLLFYSVGIGQISSEVPQNLSASRPQDRQFILSSKKLLLSDSGFYLCAWRVAGGIREQFFGPGTRLTVL.

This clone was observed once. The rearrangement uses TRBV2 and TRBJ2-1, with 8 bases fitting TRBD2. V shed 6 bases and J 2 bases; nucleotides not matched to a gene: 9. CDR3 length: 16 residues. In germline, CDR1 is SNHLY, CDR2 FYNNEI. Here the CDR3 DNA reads TGTGCCAGCAGCTTCGGGGGGGCTGGGACCTACAATGAGCAGTTCTTC. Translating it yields CASSFGGAGTYNEQFF.

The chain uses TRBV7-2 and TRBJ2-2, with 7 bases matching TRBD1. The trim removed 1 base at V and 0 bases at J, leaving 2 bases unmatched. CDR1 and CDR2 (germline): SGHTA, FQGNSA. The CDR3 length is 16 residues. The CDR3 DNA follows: TGTGCCAGCAGCTTAGGAGGGGGCACGAACACCGGGGAGCTGTTTTTT. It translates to CASSLGGGTNTGELFF.

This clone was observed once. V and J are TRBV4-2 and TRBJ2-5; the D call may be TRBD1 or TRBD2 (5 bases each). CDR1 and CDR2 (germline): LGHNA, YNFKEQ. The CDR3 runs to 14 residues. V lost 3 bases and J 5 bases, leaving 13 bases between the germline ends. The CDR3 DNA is TGTGCCAGCAGCCAGGGGGACCCCGGTGAGACCCAGTACTTC. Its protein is CASSQGDPGETQYF.

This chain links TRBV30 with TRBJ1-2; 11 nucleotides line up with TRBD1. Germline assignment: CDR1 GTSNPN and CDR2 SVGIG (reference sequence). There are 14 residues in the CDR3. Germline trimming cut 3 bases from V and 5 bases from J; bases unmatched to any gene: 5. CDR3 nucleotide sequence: TGTGCCTGGAGGAAAGGACAGGGGGCTTATGGCTACACCTTC. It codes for CAWRKGQGAYGYTF.

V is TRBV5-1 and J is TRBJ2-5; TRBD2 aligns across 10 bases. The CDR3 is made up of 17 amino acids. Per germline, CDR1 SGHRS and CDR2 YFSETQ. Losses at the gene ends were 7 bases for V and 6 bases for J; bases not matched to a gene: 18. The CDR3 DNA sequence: TGCGCCAGCGGACCATCAGTAGCGGGGGGCGGGAGAAAGACCCAGTACTTC. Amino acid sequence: CASGPSVAGGGRKTQYF.

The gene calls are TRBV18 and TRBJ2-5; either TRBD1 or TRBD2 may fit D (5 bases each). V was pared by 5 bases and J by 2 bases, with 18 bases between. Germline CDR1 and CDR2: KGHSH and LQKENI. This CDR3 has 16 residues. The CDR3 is CASSSTGSGPQETQYF. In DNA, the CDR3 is TGTGCCAGCTCATCCACGGGATCGGGACCACAAGAGACCCAGTACTTC.

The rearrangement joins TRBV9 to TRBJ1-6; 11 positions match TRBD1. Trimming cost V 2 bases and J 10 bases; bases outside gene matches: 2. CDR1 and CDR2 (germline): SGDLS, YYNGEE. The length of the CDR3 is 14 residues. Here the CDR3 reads CASSVDRGPSPLHF. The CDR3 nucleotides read TGTGCCAGCAGCGTGGACAGGGGGCCCTCACCCCTCCACTTT.

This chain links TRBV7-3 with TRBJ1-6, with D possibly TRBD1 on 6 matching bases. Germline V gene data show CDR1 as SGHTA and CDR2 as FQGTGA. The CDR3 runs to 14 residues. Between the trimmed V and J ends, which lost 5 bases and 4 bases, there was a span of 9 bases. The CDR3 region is CASSRDIYNSPLHF. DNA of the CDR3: TGTGCCAGCAGCCGGGACATATATAATTCACCCCTCCACTTT.

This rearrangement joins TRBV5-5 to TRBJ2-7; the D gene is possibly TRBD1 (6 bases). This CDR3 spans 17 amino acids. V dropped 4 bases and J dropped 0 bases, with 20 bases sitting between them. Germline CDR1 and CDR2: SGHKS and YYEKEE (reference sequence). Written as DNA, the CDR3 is TGTGCCAGCAGCCCCACCCAATTAGACAGGAGCTCCTACGAGCAGTACTTC. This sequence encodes CASSPTQLDRSSYEQYF.

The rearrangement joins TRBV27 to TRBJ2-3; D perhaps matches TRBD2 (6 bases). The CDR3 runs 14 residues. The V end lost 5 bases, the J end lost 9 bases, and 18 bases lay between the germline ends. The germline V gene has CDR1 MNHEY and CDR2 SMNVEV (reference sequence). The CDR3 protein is CASSPLESRGTQYF. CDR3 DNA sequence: TGTGCCAGCAGTCCCCTCGAGAGCCGGGGGACGCAGTATTTT.

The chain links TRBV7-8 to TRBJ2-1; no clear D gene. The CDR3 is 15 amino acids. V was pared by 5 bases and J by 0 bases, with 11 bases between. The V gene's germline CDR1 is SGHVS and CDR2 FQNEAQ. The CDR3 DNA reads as TGTGCCAGCAGCCGAGAGGCTTACTCCTACAATGAGCAGTTCTTC. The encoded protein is CASSREAYSYNEQFF. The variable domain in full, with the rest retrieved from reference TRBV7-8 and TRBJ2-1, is GAGVSQSPRYKVAKRGQDVALRCDPISGHVSLFWYQQALGQGPEFLTYFQNEAQLDKSGLPSDRFFAERPEGSVSTLKIQRTQQEDSAVYLCASSREAYSYNEQFFGPGTRLTVL.

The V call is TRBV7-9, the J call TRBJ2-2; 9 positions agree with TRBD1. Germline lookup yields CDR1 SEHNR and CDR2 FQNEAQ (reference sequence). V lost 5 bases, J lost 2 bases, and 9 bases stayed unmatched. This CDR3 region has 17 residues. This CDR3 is CASSLQQGAFNTGELFF. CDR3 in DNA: TGTGCCAGCAGCCTCCAACAGGGGGCCTTCAACACCGGGGAGCTGTTTTTT. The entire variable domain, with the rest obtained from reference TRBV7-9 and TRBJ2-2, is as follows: DTGVSQNPRHKITKRGQNVTFRCDPISEHNRLYWYRQTLGQGPEFLTYFQNEAQLEKSRLLSDRFSAERPKGSFSTLEIQRTEQGDSAMYLCASSLQQGAFNTGELFFGEGSRLTVL.

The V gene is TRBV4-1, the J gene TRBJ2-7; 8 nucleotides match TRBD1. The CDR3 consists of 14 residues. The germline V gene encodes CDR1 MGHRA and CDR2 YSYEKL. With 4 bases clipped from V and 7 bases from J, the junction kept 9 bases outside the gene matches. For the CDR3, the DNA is TGCGCCAGCAGCCTCGGGACAGGTGTTGGGGAGCAGTACGTC. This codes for CASSLGTGVGEQYV.

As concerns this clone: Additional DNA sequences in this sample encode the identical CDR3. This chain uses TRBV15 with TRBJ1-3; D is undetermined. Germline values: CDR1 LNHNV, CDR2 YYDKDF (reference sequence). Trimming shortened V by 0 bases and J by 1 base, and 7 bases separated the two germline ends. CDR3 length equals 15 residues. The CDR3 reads CATSREGRSGNTIYF. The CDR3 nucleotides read TGTGCCACCAGCAGAGAAGGGAGGTCTGGAAACACCATATATTTT.

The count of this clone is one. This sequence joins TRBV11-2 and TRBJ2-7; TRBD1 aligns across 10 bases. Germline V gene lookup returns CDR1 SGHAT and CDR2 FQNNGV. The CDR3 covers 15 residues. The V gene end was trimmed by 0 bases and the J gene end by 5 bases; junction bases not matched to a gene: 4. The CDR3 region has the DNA TGTGCCAGCAGCTTAGAAGACAGGGGGCTCCACGAGCAGTACTTC. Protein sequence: CASSLEDRGLHEQYF. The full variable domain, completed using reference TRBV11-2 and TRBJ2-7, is EAGVAQSPRYKIIEKRQSVAFWCNPISGHATLYWYQQILGQGPKLLIQFQNNGVVDDSQLPKDRFSAERLKGVDSTLKIQPAKLEDSAVYLCASSLEDRGLHEQYFGPGTRLTVT.

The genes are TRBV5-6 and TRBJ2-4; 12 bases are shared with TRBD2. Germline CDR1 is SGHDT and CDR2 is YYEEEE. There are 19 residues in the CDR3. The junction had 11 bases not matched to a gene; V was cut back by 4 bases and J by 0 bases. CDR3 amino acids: CASSAGLAGSILAKNIQYF. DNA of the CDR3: TGTGCCAGCAGCGCAGGACTAGCGGGGTCGATACTAGCCAAAAACATTCAGTACTTC. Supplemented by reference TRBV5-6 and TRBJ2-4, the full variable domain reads DAGVTQSPTHLIKTRGQQVTLRCSPKSGHDTVSWYQQALGQGPQFIFQYYEEEERQRGNFPDRFSGHQFPNYSSELNVNALLLGDSALYLCASSAGLAGSILAKNIQYFGAGTRLSVL.